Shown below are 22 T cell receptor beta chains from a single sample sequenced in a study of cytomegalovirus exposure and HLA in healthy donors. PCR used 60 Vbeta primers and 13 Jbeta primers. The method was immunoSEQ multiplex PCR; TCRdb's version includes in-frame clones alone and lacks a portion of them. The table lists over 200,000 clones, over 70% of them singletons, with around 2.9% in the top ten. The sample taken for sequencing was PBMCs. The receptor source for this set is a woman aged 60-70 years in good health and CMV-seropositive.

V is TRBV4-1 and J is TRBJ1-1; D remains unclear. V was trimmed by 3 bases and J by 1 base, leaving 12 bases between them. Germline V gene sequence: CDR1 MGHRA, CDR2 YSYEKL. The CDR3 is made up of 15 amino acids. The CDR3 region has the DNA TGCGCCAGCAGCCAGAGACTGCTAGGGAACACTGAAGCTTTCTTT. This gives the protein CASSQRLLGNTEAFF.

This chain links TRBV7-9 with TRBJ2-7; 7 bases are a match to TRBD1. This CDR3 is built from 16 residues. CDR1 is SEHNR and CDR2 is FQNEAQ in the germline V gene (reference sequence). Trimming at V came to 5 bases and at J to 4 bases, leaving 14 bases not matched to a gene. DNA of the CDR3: TGTGCCAGCAGCAACCGACCCTCACAGGGGATATACGAGCAGTACTTC. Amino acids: CASSNRPSQGIYEQYF.

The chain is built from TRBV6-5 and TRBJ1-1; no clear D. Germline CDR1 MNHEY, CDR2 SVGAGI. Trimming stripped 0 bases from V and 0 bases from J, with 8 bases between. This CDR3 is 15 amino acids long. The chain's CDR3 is CASSYSRGMNTEAFF. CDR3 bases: TGTGCCAGCAGTTACTCACGGGGTATGAACACTGAAGCTTTCTTT.

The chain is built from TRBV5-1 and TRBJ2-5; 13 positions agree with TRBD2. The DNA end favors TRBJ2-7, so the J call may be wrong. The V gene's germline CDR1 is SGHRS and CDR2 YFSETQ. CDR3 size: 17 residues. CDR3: CASSPRTSGSLTYEQYF. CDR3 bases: TGCGCCAGCAGCCCTCGGACTAGCGGGAGCCTGACCTACGAGCAGTACTTC.

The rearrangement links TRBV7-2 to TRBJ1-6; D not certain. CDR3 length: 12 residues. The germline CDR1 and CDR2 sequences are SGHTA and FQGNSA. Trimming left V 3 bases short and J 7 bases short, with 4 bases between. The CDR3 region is CASSFINSPLHF. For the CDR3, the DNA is TGTGCCAGCAGCTTTATCAATTCACCCCTCCACTTT.

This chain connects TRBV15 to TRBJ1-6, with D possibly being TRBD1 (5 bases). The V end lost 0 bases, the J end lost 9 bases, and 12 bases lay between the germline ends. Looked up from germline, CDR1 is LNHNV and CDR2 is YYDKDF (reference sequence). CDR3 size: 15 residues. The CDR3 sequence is CATSRDLQGSSPLHF. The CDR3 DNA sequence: TGTGCCACCAGCAGAGATCTGCAGGGTAGTTCACCCCTCCACTTT.

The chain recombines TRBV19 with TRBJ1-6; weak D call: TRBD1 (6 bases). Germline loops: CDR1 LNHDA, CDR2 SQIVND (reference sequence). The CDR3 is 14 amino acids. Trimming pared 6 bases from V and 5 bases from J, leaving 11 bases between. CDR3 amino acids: CASRLGTHNSPLHF. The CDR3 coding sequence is TGTGCCAGTAGGCTCGGGACACATAATTCACCCCTCCACTTT.

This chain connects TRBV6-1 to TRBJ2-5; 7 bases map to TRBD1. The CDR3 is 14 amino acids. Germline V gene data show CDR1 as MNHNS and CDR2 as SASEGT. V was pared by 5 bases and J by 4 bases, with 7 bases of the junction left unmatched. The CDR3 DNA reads TGTGCCAGCAGTCGCCAGGGGGATGGAGAGACCCAGTACTTC. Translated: CASSRQGDGETQYF.

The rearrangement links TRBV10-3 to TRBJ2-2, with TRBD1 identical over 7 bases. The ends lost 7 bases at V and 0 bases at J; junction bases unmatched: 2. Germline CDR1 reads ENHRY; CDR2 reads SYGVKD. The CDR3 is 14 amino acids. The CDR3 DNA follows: TGTGCCATCAAAGGGACAGCGAACACCGGGGAGCTGTTTTTT. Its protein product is CAIKGTANTGELFF.

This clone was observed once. CDR3 in amino acids: CASSPSTGVFINTEAFF. CDR3 in DNA: TGTGCCAGCTCACCTTCGACAGGGGTCTTTATAAACACTGAAGCTTTCTTT. V and J are TRBV18 and TRBJ1-1; TRBD1 matches at 8 bases. The CDR3 is 17 amino acids. Germline CDR1 reads KGHSH; CDR2 reads LQKENI. Trimming cost V 3 bases and J 2 bases; bases outside gene matches: 11. Using reference TRBV18 and TRBJ1-1 for the parts outside the CDR3, the full variable domain is NAGVMQNPRHLVRRRGQEARLRCSPMKGHSHVYWYRQLPEEGLKFMVYLQKENIIDESGMPKERFSAEFPKEGPSILRIQQVVRGDSAAYFCASSPSTGVFINTEAFFGQGTRLTVV.

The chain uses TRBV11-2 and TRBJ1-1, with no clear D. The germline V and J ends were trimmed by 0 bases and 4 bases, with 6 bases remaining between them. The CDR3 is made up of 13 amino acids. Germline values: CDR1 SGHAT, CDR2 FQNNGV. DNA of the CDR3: TGTGCCAGCAGCTTAGAATTTAGCACTGAAGCTTTCTTT. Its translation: CASSLEFSTEAFF.

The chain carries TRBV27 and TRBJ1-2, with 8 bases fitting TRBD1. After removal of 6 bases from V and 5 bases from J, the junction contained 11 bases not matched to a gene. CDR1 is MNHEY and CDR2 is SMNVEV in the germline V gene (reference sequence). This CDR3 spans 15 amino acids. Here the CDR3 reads CASRINYRGGYGYTF. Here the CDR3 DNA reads TGTGCCAGCAGAATAAATTACAGGGGGGGGTATGGCTACACCTTC.

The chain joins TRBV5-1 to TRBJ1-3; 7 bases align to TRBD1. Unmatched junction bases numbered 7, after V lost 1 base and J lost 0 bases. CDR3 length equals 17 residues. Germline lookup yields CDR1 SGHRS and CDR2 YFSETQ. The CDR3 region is CASSLWRGLSSGNTIYF. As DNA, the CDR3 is TGCGCCAGCAGCTTGTGGAGGGGGCTGAGCTCTGGAAACACCATATATTTT.

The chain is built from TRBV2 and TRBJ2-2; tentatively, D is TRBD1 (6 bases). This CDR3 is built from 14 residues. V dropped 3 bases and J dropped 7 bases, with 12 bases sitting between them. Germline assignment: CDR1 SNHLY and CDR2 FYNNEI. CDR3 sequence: CASSETGSGGELFF. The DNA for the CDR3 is TGTGCCAGCAGTGAGACAGGCTCGGGCGGGGAGCTGTTTTTT.

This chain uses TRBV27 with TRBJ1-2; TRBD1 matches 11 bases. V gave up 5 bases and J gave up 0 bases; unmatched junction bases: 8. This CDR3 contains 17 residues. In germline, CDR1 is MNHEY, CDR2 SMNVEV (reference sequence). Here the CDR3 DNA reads TGTGCCAGCAGTACTGGGACAGGGGGTCTGGCTAACTATGGCTACACCTTC. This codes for CASSTGTGGLANYGYTF.

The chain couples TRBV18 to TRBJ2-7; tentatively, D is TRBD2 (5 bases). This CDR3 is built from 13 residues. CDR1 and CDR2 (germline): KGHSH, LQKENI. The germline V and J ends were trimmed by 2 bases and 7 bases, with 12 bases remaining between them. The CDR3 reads CASSPGEIGEQYF. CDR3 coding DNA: TGTGCCAGCTCACCAGGGGAGATAGGGGAGCAGTACTTC.

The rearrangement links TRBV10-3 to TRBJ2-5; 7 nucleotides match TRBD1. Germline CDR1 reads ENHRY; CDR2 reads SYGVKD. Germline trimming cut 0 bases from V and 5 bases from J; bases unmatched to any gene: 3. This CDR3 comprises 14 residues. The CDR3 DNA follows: TGTGCCATCAGTGAGTCACAGGGGCTGGAGACCCAGTACTTC. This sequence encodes CAISESQGLETQYF.

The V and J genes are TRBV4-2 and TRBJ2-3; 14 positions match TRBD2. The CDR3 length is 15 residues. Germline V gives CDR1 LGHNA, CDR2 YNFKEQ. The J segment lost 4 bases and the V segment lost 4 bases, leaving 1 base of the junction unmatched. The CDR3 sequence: CASSPGLAGADTQYF. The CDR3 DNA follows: TGTGCCAGCAGCCCGGGACTAGCGGGAGCAGATACGCAGTATTTT.

The CDR3 loop is CASSISGQPNTEAFF. In DNA, the CDR3 is TGTGCCAGTAGTATTTCTGGACAACCGAACACTGAAGCTTTCTTT. This chain links TRBV19 with TRBJ1-1; the D gene is possibly TRBD1 (5 bases). The CDR3 covers 15 residues. V dropped 3 bases and J dropped 1 base, with 12 bases sitting between them. Germline V gives CDR1 LNHDA, CDR2 SQIVND (reference sequence).

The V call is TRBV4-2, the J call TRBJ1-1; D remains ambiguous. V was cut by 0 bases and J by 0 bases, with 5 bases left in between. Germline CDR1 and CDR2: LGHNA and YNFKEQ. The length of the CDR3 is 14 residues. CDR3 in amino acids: CASSQDALNTEAFF. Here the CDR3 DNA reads TGTGCCAGCAGCCAAGATGCGTTGAACACTGAAGCTTTCTTT.

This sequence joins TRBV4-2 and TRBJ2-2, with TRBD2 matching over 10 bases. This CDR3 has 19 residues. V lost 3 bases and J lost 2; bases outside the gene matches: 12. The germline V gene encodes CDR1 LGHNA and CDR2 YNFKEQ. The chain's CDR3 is CASSQISGLAGANTGELFF. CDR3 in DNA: TGTGCCAGCAGCCAGATCAGCGGGCTAGCGGGGGCCAACACCGGGGAGCTGTTTTTT.

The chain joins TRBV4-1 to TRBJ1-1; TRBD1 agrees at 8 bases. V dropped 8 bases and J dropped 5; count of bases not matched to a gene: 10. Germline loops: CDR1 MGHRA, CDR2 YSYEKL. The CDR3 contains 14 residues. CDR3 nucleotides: TGCGCCAGCGGAAGGACAGGGAGTTATACTGAAGCTTTCTTT. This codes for CASGRTGSYTEAFF.